The clone carrying this T cell receptor beta chain was observed a few times. These data belong to a study of early T cells in non-severe SARS-CoV-2 infection. TCRdb reprocessed the 5' RACE reads via MiXCR and lists one record per CDR3 protein. The profile shows 25,000 to 35,000 distinct CDR3 sequences, around 5.9% of them singletons. Trimming removed 6 bases from V and 0 bases from J, with 9 bases in between. Germline CDR1 is SQVTM and CDR2 is ANQGSEA. The CDR3 contains 14 residues. What was sequenced was whole blood. This chain links TRBV29-1 with TRBJ2-6, with D perhaps matching TRBD1 (5 bases). The receptor was isolated from an adult who was a healthcare worker with PCR-confirmed SARS-CoV-2 infection or an uninfected control (not recorded which). The CDR3: CSVVDSSGANVLTF. The CDR3 nucleotides read TGCAGCGTGGTTGACAGCTCTGGGGCCAACGTCCTGACTTTC.